These T cell receptor beta chains were read from a single sample in a study of CD8+ T cells in alopecia areata. Method: immunoSEQ multiplex PCR; TCRdb's copy keeps in-frame clones and lacks some. The data hold 150,000 to 200,000 clones, with roughly two thirds observed a single time. This material consisted of CD4+ T cells sorted from blood, taken at week 4, from a patient treated with tofacitinib. The receptor source for this set is a human donor with alopecia areata. CDR3s leave out the opening cysteine and the closing phenylalanine or tryptophan.

TRBJ2-7 TRBV14 11 ASSQDAVSGRY
TRBJ2-7 TRBV6-5 11 ASSEGRPHEQY
TRBJ2-4 TRBV6-5 13 ASSYGWGAKNIQY
TRBJ1-1 TRBV30 11 AWTIRHNTEAF
TRBJ1-4 TRBV29-1 11 SVDGQGNEKLF
TRBJ2-7 TRBV29-1 14 SAASGRGFGWNEQY
TRBJ2-6 TRBV29-1 12 SVPGGAGANVLT
TRBJ1-3 TRBV30 12 AWQPGLSGNTIY
TRBJ2-2 TRBV5-6 14 ASSFIAGGPTGELF
TRBJ2-4 TRBV1 13 TSSHPREGHGIQY
TRBJ1-2 TRBV11-2 12 ASSLGQGIYGYT
TRBJ1-3 TRBV6-5 9 AGAGGNTIY
TRBJ1-5 TRBV15 13 ATSYTGGSNQPQH
TRBJ2-7 TRBV27 11 AAGEVGVAEQY
TRBJ1-1 TRBV30 10 AWGPWRTEAF
TRBJ2-2 TRBV7-8 13 AISRGQGITGELF
TRBJ2-6 TRBV30 12 AWSAGTGANVLT
TRBJ1-5 TRBV28 10 ASSGTGPIQH
TRBJ1-5 TRBV4-1 13 ASSQVGQGNQPQH
TRBJ1-4 TRBV30 12 AWGNRAPPDKLF
TRBJ2-1 TRBV29-1 13 SVGTSSDSAGEQF
TRBJ1-5 TRBV4-1 13 ASSRIWGVNQPQH
TRBJ2-1 TRBV9 14 ASSVLAGSSYNEQF
TRBJ2-2 TRBV29-1 11 SVVRSYTGELF
TRBJ1-5 TRBV30 12 AWSVSDLNQPQH
TRBJ2-5 TRBV7-3 11 ASSLPRQETQY
TRBJ2-7 TRBV27 11 ASSPLDPYEQY
TRBJ2-3 TRBV11-2 11 ASSPSRDDTQY
TRBJ2-2 TRBV7-2 14 ASSLTLAGAGGELF
TRBJ1-2 TRBV30 12 AWSVLRGIYGYT
TRBJ2-1 TRBV12-5 14 ASGTSVGQGGSEQF
TRBJ2-6 TRBV29-1 11 SVAPSGANVLT
TRBJ1-5 TRBV27 13 ASSDYRGDNQPQH
TRBJ2-6 TRBV10-2 15 ASSDLSVFSGANVLT
TRBJ2-2 TRBV2 11 ASDRVNAGELF
TRBJ2-2 TRBV6-5 12 ASTSLANTGELF
TRBJ2-7 TRBV7-8 10 ASSLGSYEQY
TRBJ2-7 TRBV30 11 AWSVDRLLEQY
TRBJ1-1 TRBV30 8 AWRHAEAF
TRBJ2-2 TRBV5-1 13 ASKPRDTNTGELF
TRBJ1-1 TRBV4-2 13 ASSQDQEGRTEAF
TRBJ1-5 TRBV4-1 12 ASSQSMGHQPQH
TRBJ1-1 TRBV19 13 ASSLDTRWNTEAF
TRBJ1-2 TRBV30 10 AWSLGTRSYT
TRBJ2-3 TRBV29-1 12 SVSGGSGTDTQY
TRBJ2-3 TRBV7-6 14 ASSLGTSGGTDTQY
TRBJ1-5 TRBV2 13 ASSANTGSNQPQH
TRBJ1-5 TRBV29-1 10 SVGTGNQPQH
TRBJ2-5 TRBV5-6 11 ASNPVGQETQY
TRBJ2-2 TRBV5-1 15 ASSLGGQPKPTGELF
TRBJ1-1 TRBV7-8 13 ASSLEGRGNTEAF
TRBJ2-5 TRBV29-1 8 SGGQETQY